This passage covers 24 T cell receptor beta chains from one sample sequenced in a study of T cells in localized non-small cell lung cancer. Sequenced by immunoSEQ multiplex PCR; TCRdb stores in-frame clones only, minus some. The table has about 24,000 clones, approximately 83% seen once. The material was peripheral blood, obtained before any cancer treatment. These receptors were taken from an older male donor with stage II squamous cell lung carcinoma.

The chain recombines TRBV6-5 with TRBJ1-4; 9 nucleotides match TRBD1. The J segment lost 8 bases and the V segment lost 0 bases, leaving 4 bases of the junction unmatched. CDR3 length: 15 amino acids. Germline V CDR1 and CDR2: MNHEY, SVGAGI. CDR3: CASSYSGTGNEKLFF. Here the CDR3 DNA reads TGTGCCAGCAGTTACTCAGGGACAGGGAACGAAAAACTGTTTTTT.

This clone came up once. The rearrangement uses TRBV20-1 and TRBJ1-2; D remains unclear. From germline, CDR1 is DFQATT and CDR2 SNEGSKA (reference sequence). This CDR3 has 11 residues. The ends were cut back, 6 bases at V and 3 bases at J, with 8 bases in the middle. CDR3 in amino acids: CSAPGDYGYTF. In DNA form, the CDR3 reads TGCAGTGCCCCGGGTGACTATGGCTACACCTTC.

V usage is TRBV18 and J usage is TRBJ2-5; D gene uncertain. The germline CDR1 and CDR2 sequences are KGHSH and LQKENI. Trimming pared 2 bases from V and 3 bases from J, leaving 7 bases between. CDR3 length: 13 residues. This CDR3 reads CASSPGVEETQYF. CDR3 nucleotide sequence: TGTGCCAGCTCACCAGGGGTTGAAGAGACCCAGTACTTC.

The chain links TRBV6-6 to TRBJ2-7, with D possibly matching TRBD2 (5 bases). CDR1 and CDR2 (germline): MNHNY, SVGAGI (reference sequence). The germline V and J ends were trimmed by 7 bases and 5 bases, with 21 bases remaining between them. The CDR3 runs 15 residues. DNA of the CDR3: TGTGCCAGCAAAATTGGCGGGCCGAGGGTCCACGAGCAGTACTTC. Its protein is CASKIGGPRVHEQYF.

This chain connects TRBV19 to TRBJ2-2, with 7 bases that match TRBD1. Germline-derived CDR1 and CDR2 are LNHDA and SQIVND (reference sequence). This CDR3 has 16 amino acids. V lost 7 bases to trimming and J lost 5 bases; unmatched junction nucleotides: 13. This CDR3 is CASTPARDSGTGELFF. In DNA, the CDR3 is TGTGCCAGTACCCCCGCCCGGGACAGTGGGACCGGGGAGCTGTTTTTT.

The chain has TRBV7-9 and TRBJ1-4; D possibly corresponds to TRBD1 (5 bases). This CDR3 has 16 amino acids. The germline V gene encodes CDR1 SEHNR and CDR2 FQNEAQ (reference sequence). V was clipped by 5 bases and J by 3 bases, with 16 bases between them. In DNA, the CDR3 is TGTGCCAGCAGCCCCGGAGTGGGGGGGGCTAATGAAAAACTGTTTTTT. Protein sequence: CASSPGVGGANEKLFF. Full variable domain (rest looked up from reference TRBV7-9 and TRBJ1-4): DTGVSQNPRHKITKRGQNVTFRCDPISEHNRLYWYRQTLGQGPEFLTYFQNEAQLEKSRLLSDRFSAERPKGSFSTLEIQRTEQGDSAMYLCASSPGVGGANEKLFFGSGTQLSVL.

This clone was recorded once. The chain carries TRBV6-4 and TRBJ1-1; D gene uncertain. Trimming removed 3 bases at V and 2 bases at J, with 7 bases between. This CDR3 comprises 13 residues. In germline, CDR1 is MRHNA, CDR2 SNTAGT. The CDR3: CASSEKGNTEAFF. The DNA of the CDR3 is TGTGCCAGCAGTGAAAAGGGTAACACTGAAGCTTTCTTT.

This chain joins TRBV18 and TRBJ2-2, with 10 bases aligning to TRBD1. Germline V CDR1 and CDR2: KGHSH, LQKENI. The CDR3 has 17 amino acids. The trim removed 6 bases at V and 0 bases at J, leaving 7 bases unmatched. The CDR3 loop is CASSMRDRGANTGELFF. CDR3 bases: TGTGCCAGCTCGATGCGGGACAGGGGCGCGAACACCGGGGAGCTGTTTTTT. The full variable domain, its missing parts supplied by reference TRBV18 and TRBJ2-2, is NAGVMQNPRHLVRRRGQEARLRCSPMKGHSHVYWYRQLPEEGLKFMVYLQKENIIDESGMPKERFSAEFPKEGPSILRIQQVVRGDSAAYFCASSMRDRGANTGELFFGEGSRLTVL.

The rearrangement joins TRBV4-1 to TRBJ2-1, with TRBD2 matching over 8 bases. The length of the CDR3 is 17 residues. Germline CDR1 reads MGHRA; CDR2 reads YSYEKL. J was trimmed by 8 bases and V by 0 bases; bases with no gene match: 12. CDR3 protein: CASSQDLAGGLSHEQFF. The CDR3, as DNA: TGCGCCAGCAGCCAAGATTTGGCGGGAGGTCTCAGCCATGAGCAGTTCTTC.

The V gene is TRBV6-5, the J gene TRBJ2-7; D perhaps matches TRBD1 (6 bases). Trimming removed 3 bases at V and 7 bases at J, with 13 bases between. CDR1 and CDR2 (germline): MNHEY, SVGAGI. CDR3 size: 13 residues. The CDR3 bases are TGTGCCAGCAGTTATTGGGGGCGCGAGGAGCAGTACTTC. Translated: CASSYWGREEQYF.

In DNA form, the CDR3 reads TGTGCCACCCGGACATCGGGGTTGAACTATGGCTACACCTTC. Translating gives CATRTSGLNYGYTF. The gene calls are TRBV28 and TRBJ1-2, with D possibly TRBD1 on 5 matching bases. CDR3 size: 14 residues. Trimming shortened V by 10 bases and J by 2 bases, and 17 bases separated the two germline ends. Looked up from germline, CDR1 is MDHEN and CDR2 is SYDVKM.

The V gene is TRBV7-9, the J gene TRBJ2-3; the match to TRBD2 covers 9 bases. CDR1 and CDR2 (germline): SEHNR, FQNEAQ (reference sequence). The CDR3 runs 16 residues. After removal of 5 bases from V and 6 bases from J, the junction contained 12 bases not matched to a gene. The CDR3 nucleotides read TGTGCCAGCAGCCCCCCCGGGCGGGGGGGAGGTGATACGCAGTATTTT. This encodes CASSPPGRGGGDTQYF.

The chain carries TRBV5-1 and TRBJ2-1, with 10 bases that match TRBD2. CDR3 length equals 15 residues. Germline CDR1 reads SGHRS; CDR2 reads YFSETQ. Germline trimming cut 3 bases from V and 7 bases from J; bases unmatched to any gene: 7. In DNA, the CDR3 is TGCGCCAGCAGCTCTATAGCGGGAGGTGCTAATGAGCAGTTCTTC. It codes for CASSSIAGGANEQFF.

The rearrangement joins TRBV18 to TRBJ2-4; D is ambiguous. CDR1 and CDR2 from the germline V gene are KGHSH and LQKENI. This CDR3 is 13 amino acids long. Trimming left V 3 bases short and J 5 bases short, with 8 bases between. CDR3 sequence reads: CASSPGVQNIQYF. CDR3 DNA: TGTGCCAGCTCACCCGGAGTGCAAAACATTCAGTACTTC.

The chain joins TRBV7-2 to TRBJ1-2; D is perhaps TRBD1 (5 bases). Trimming shortened V by 1 base and J by 7 bases, and 22 bases separated the two germline ends. The CDR3 consists of 17 residues. CDR1 is SGHTA, CDR2 FQGNSA, per germline. This CDR3 is CASSLDKATENRGGYTF. As DNA, the CDR3 is TGTGCCAGCAGCTTAGATAAAGCGACAGAAAATAGGGGTGGCTACACCTTC. Looking up the rest from reference TRBV7-2 and TRBJ1-2 gives the full variable domain: GAGVSQSPSNKVTEKGKDVELRCDPISGHTALYWYRQSLGQGLEFLIYFQGNSAPDKSGLPSDRFSAERTGGSVSTLTIQRTQQEDSAVYLCASSLDKATENRGGYTFGSGTRLTVV.

A single count supports this clone. This chain connects TRBV7-2 to TRBJ2-3; D gene unclear. Trimming removed 5 bases at V and 0 bases at J, with 3 bases between. Germline V gene lookup returns CDR1 SGHTA and CDR2 FQGNSA. The length of the CDR3 is 12 residues. The CDR3 region is CASSPSTDTQYF. Written as DNA, the CDR3 is TGTGCCAGCAGCCCTAGCACAGATACGCAGTATTTT.

The rearrangement joins TRBV6-1 to TRBJ2-1, with a tentative D call TRBD1 (5 bases). V lost 6 bases, J lost 12 bases, and 24 bases lay in between. The CDR3 totals 15 residues. The germline CDR1 and CDR2 sequences are MNHNS and SASEGT. CDR3 protein: CASSGGDSPGNRQFF. In DNA form, the CDR3 reads TGTGCCAGCAGCGGTGGAGACAGTCCCGGCAATAGGCAGTTCTTC.

The chain combines TRBV9 with TRBJ2-3; D possibly corresponds to TRBD2 (5 bases). Trimming pared 2 bases from V and 0 bases from J, leaving 13 bases between. CDR3 size: 16 residues. Germline V gives CDR1 SGDLS, CDR2 YYNGEE. The CDR3 nucleotides are TGTGCCAGCAGCGTGGAGAGCGGTACTAGCACAGATACGCAGTATTTT. Amino acid sequence: CASSVESGTSTDTQYF.

The chain employs TRBV19 and TRBJ2-1; no reliable D call. Germline CDR1 reads LNHDA; CDR2 reads SQIVND (reference sequence). The CDR3 consists of 11 residues. Deletions cut 3 bases from V and 6 bases from J, with 3 bases between. The CDR3: CASSITNEQFF. In DNA, the CDR3 is TGTGCCAGTAGTATTACCAATGAGCAGTTCTTC.

The chain employs TRBV7-2 and TRBJ2-3; 8 positions agree with TRBD1. Germline V gene sequence: CDR1 SGHTA, CDR2 FQGNSA. This CDR3 is 14 amino acids long. V shed 5 bases and J 10 bases; nucleotides not matched to a gene: 11. The CDR3 DNA follows: TGTGCCAGCAGCCCAGCCCCACAGGGGGGAGCGCAGTATTTT. It is translated as CASSPAPQGGAQYF.

This clone was seen once. The J gene is TRBJ2-7, the V gene TRBV11-3; 8 bases agree with TRBD1. The CDR3 is 13 amino acids. V was pared by 7 bases and J by 6 bases, with 8 bases of the junction left unmatched. Germline V CDR1 and CDR2: SGHNT, YENEEA. CDR3 in amino acids: CASTIGTGAEQYF. In DNA, the CDR3 is TGTGCCAGCACCATAGGGACAGGAGCCGAGCAGTACTTC.

This clone was recorded only once. The chain carries TRBV9 and TRBJ1-4; D is unclear. The CDR3 has 15 residues. From germline, CDR1 is SGDLS and CDR2 YYNGEE. Trimming left V 3 bases short and J 0 bases short, with 9 bases between. CDR3 protein: CASSAGSPTNEKLFF. In DNA form, the CDR3 reads TGTGCCAGCAGCGCCGGGTCCCCAACTAATGAAAAACTGTTTTTT.

The rearrangement joins TRBV14 to TRBJ2-6, with D perhaps matching TRBD1 (5 bases). The CDR3 sequence is 12 residues long. CDR1 SGHDN and CDR2 FVKESK come from the germline V gene. Trimming removed 4 bases from V and 12 bases from J, with 10 bases in between. The CDR3 DNA is TGTGCCAGCAGCCCCCAGGGTATCGTCCTGACTTTC. This sequence encodes CASSPQGIVLTF.

V gene TRBV7-8 combines with J gene TRBJ2-2; D could derive from TRBD1 or TRBD2 (5 bases each). The length of the CDR3 is 14 residues. Germline assignment: CDR1 SGHVS and CDR2 FQNEAQ. V lost 4 bases and J lost 7, with 13 bases in between. In nucleotides, the CDR3 is TGTGCCAGCAGCTCAAAGAGGGGAAACGGGGAGCTGTTTTTT. This encodes CASSSKRGNGELFF.